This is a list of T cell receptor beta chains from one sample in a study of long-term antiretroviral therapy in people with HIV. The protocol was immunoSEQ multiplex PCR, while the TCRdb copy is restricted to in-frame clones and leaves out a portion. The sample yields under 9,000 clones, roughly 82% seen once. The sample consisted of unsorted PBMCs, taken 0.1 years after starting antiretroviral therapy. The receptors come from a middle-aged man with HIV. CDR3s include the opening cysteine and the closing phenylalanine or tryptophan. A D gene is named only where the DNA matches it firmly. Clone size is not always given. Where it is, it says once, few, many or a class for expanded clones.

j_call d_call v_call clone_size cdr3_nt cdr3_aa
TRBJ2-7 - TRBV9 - TGTGCCAGCAGCCTCCCGATTGGGAGCCCCAATGCGTCTACCTACGAGCAGTACTTC CASSLPIGSPNASTYEQYF
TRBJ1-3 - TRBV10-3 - TGTGCCATCAGTGCCAACAGGGCTCCTGGAAACACCATATATTTT CAISANRAPGNTIYF
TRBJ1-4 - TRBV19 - TGTGCCAGTAGGAACACTAATGAAAAACTGTTTTTT CASRNTNEKLFF
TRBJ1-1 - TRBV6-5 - TGTGCCAGCAGTTACGGTCCCCAGAACACTGAAGCTTTCTTT CASSYGPQNTEAFF
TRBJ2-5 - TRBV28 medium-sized TGTGCCAGCAGTTTATTCCAGGGAGCTCAAGAGACCCAGTACTTC CASSLFQGAQETQYF
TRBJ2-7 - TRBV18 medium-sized TGTGCCAGCTCTAACCAAAGGGGCTACGAGCAGTACTTC CASSNQRGYEQYF
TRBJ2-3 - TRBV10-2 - TGCGCCAGCAGTGACCCAGCGATGATGGATACGCAGTATTTT CASSDPAMMDTQYF
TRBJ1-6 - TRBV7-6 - TGTGCCAGCAGCTTCCGGCAGGGTTCTAATTCACCCCTCCACTTT CASSFRQGSNSPLHF
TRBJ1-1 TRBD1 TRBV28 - TGTGCCAGCAGGCCGGGGACAGCTTCAACTGAAGCTTTCTTT CASRPGTASTEAFF
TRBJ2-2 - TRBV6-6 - TGTGCCAGCAGTTACTGGGCCGGGGAGCTGTTTTTT CASSYWAGELFF
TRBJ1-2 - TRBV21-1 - TGTGCCATCACAGGGCCAGCTAACTATGGCTACACCTTC CAITGPANYGYTF
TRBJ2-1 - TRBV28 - TGTGCCAGCAGTTTAGTCCAGGAGTTCTACAATGAGCAGTTCTTC CASSLVQEFYNEQFF
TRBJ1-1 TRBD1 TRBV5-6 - TGTGCCAGCAGCTTCTTGTCCCGGGACAGGGGAGGCACTGAAGCTTTCTTT CASSFLSRDRGGTEAFF
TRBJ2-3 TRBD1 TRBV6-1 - TGTGCCAGCGGATACAGGGGAACAGCAGATACGCAGTATTTT CASGYRGTADTQYF
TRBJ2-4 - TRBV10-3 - TGTGCCATCAGTGAGTCGACACAGGACACCAAAAACATTCAGTACTTC CAISESTQDTKNIQYF
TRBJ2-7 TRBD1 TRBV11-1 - TGTGCCAGCAGCTTAGGGGACAGGGGCTTCTACGAGCAGTACTTC CASSLGDRGFYEQYF
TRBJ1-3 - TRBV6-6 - TGTGCCAGCAGCTCGGGGAGGCTCGGAAACACCATATATTTT CASSSGRLGNTIYF
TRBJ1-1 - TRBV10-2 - TGCGCCAGCAGTGTGGGTGCCGGGCGACCTGAAGCTTTCTTT CASSVGAGRPEAFF
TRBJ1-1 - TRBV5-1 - TGCGCCAGCAGGGCCCCGGGCAGTTTAGAGAACACTGAAGCTTTCTTT CASRAPGSLENTEAFF
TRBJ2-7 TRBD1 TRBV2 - TGTGCCAGCAGTGAAGCGCTGGGACAGGGGGTCTACGAGCAGTACTTC CASSEALGQGVYEQYF
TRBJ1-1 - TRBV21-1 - TGTGCCAGCAGCAAATCCTTGTTCGCCATCACTGAAGCTTTCTTT CASSKSLFAITEAFF
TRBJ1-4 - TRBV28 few TGTGCCAGCAGCTTGGCCCGGGGGCAGACAGCCACTAATGAAAAACTGTTTTTT CASSLARGQTATNEKLFF
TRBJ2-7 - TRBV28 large TGTGCCAGCAGTTTATCACACGAGCAGTACTTC CASSLSHEQYF
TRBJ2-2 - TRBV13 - TGTGCCAGCAGCTTAATAGCCACCGGGGAGCTGTTTTTT CASSLIATGELFF
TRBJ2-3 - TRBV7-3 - TGTGCCAGCAGCTTAGATCCCGGACAGACAGATACGCAGTATTTT CASSLDPGQTDTQYF
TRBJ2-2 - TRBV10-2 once TGCGCCAGCAGAACTAGCAAGGGCTCGAACACCGGGGAGCTGTTTTTT CASRTSKGSNTGELFF
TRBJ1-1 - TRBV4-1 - TGCGCCAGCAGCCAAGTTCCAGGGGTTTTCGCTGAAGCTTTCTTT CASSQVPGVFAEAFF
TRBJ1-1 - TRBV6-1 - TGTGCCAGCACCTGGAGGAAAACTGAAGCTTTCTTT CASTWRKTEAFF
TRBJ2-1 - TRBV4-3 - TGCGCCAGCAGCCAAGTAAAACCCTTTTTAAGCCCCTACAATGAGCAGTTCTTC CASSQVKPFLSPYNEQFF